This T cell receptor (beta chain) was sequenced for a study of cytomegalovirus exposure and HLA in healthy donors. As for the study in general: The 130 or so validation repertoires, a later analysis reported, used the same platform as the 550 to 700 repertoires from the first cohort.

Study-wide results and limits: It was found in a later analysis that first-cohort TCR clusters tended to co-occur in the roughly 120 validation repertoires.

Remarks on this clone: Antigen specificity is unknown.

CDR3 length: 12 amino acids. The germline V gene has CDR1 SQVTM and CDR2 ANQGSEA. V lost 3 bases and J lost 8, with 11 bases in between. The table came from immunoSEQ multiplex PCR; TCRdb's copy has only in-frame clones and leaves some out. The sample shows some 98,000 clones, around 88% of them seen only once. This chain connects TRBV29-1 to TRBJ2-1, with unresolved D. Sequencing was carried out using PBMCs. The sequence was collected from a woman under 40 in good health and CMV-seronegative. CDR3 nucleotide sequence: TGCAGCGTTGATGGTAGCATCGATGAGCAGTTCTTC. It codes for CSVDGSIDEQFF.